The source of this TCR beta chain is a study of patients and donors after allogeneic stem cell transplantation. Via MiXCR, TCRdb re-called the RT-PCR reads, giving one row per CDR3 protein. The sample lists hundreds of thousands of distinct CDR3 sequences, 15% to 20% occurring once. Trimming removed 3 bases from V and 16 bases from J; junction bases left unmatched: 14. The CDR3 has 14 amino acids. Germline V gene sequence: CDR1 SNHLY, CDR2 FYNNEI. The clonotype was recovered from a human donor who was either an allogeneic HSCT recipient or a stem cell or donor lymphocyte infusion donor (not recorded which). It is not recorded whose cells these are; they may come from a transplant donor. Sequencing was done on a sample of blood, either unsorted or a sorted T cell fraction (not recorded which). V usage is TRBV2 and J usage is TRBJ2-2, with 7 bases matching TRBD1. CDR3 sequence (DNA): TGTGCCAGCAGTGATAACAGGGGCCTCCCGGTGCCGTTTTTT. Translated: CASSDNRGLPVPFF. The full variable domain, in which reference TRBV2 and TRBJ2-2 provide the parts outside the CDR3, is EPEVTQTPSHQVTQMGQEVILRCVPISNHLYFYWYRQILGQKVEFLVSFYNNEISEKSEIFDDQFSVERPDGSNFTLKIRSTKLEDSAMYFCASSDNRGLPVPFFGEGSRLTVL.